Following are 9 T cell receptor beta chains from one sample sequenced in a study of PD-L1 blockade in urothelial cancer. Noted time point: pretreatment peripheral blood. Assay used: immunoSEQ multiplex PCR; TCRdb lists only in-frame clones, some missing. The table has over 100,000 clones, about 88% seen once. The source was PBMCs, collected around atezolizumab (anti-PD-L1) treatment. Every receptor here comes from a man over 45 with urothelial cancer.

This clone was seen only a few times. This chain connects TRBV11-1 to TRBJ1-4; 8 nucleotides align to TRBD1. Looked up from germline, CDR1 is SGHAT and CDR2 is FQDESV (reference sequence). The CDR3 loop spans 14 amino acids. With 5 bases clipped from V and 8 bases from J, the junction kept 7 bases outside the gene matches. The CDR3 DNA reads TGTGCCAGCAGCCCTCAGGGGGCTGGAGAAAAACTGTTTTTT. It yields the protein CASSPQGAGEKLFF.

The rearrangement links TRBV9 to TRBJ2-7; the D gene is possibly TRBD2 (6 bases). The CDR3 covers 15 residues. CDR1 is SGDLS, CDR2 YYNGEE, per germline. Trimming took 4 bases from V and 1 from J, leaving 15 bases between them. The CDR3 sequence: CASSPVERASYEQYF. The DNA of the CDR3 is TGTGCCAGCAGCCCCGTCGAGCGGGCATCCTACGAGCAGTACTTC.

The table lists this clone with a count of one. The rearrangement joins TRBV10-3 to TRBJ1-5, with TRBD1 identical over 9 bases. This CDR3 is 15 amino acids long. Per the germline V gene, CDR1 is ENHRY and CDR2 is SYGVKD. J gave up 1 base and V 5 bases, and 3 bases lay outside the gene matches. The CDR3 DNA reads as TGTGCCATCAGTCGGGACAGGGACAGCAATCAGCCCCAGCATTTT. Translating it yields CAISRDRDSNQPQHF.

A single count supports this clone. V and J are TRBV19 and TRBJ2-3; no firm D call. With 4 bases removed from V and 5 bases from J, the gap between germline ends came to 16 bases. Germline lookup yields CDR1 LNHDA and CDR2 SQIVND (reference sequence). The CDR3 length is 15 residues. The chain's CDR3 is CASSKIALTKDTQYF. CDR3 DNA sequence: TGTGCCAGTAGTAAGATAGCCCTGACGAAAGATACGCAGTATTTT.

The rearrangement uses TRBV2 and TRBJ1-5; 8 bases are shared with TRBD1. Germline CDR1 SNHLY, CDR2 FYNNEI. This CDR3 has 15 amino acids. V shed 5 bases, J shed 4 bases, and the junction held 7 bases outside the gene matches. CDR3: CASSTDRGRNQPQHF. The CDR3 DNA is TGTGCCAGCAGTACCGACAGGGGAAGGAATCAGCCCCAGCATTTT.

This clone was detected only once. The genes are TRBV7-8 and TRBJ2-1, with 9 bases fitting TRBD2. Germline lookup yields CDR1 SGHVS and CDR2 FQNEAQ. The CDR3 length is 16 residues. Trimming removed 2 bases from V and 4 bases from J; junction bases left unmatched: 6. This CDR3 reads CASSLSPSGTYNEQFF. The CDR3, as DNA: TGTGCCAGCAGCTTATCCCCTAGCGGGACGTACAATGAGCAGTTCTTC.

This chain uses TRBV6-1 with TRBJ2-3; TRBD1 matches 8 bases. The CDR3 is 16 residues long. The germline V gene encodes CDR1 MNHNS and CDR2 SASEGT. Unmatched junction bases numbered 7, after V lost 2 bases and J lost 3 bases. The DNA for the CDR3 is TGTGCCAGCAGTGAAATGTCAGGGGGCAGGACAGATACGCAGTATTTT. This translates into CASSEMSGGRTDTQYF.

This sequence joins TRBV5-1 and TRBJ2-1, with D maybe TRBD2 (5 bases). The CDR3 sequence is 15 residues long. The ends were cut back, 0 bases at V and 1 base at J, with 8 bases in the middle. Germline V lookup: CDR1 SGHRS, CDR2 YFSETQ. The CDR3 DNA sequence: TGCGCCAGCAGCTTGGATGGGAGATCCTACAATGAGCAGTTCTTC. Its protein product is CASSLDGRSYNEQFF. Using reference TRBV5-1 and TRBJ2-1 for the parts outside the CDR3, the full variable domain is KAGVTQTPRYLIKTRGQQVTLSCSPISGHRSVSWYQQTPGQGLQFLFEYFSETQRNKGNFPGRFSGRQFSNSRSEMNVSTLELGDSALYLCASSLDGRSYNEQFFGPGTRLTVL.

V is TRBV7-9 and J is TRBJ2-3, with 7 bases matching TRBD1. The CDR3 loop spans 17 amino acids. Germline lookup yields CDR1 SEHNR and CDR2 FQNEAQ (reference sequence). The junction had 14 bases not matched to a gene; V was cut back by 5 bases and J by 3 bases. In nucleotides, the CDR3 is TGTGCCAGCAGCGCCCTAATACCCGGGACAGATACAGATACGCAGTATTTT. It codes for CASSALIPGTDTDTQYF.